This T cell receptor beta chain came from a study of esophageal squamous cell carcinoma under preoperative chemotherapy. Across the whole study: Samples included peripheral blood T cells as well as tumor-infiltrating lymphocytes.

The time point is: after preoperative PTX-NDP chemotherapy. A single record per CDR3 protein comes from TCRdb applying MiXCR to the PCR reads. The sample shows some 18,000 distinct CDR3 sequences, just over 45% of them seen only once. Germline V gene sequence: CDR1 SGHVS, CDR2 FQNEAQ. V lost 8 bases and J 14 bases, leaving 26 bases between the germline ends. The CDR3 contains 14 residues. This chain joins TRBV7-8 and TRBJ2-3; D is possibly TRBD2 (5 bases). Sampling was carried out from a patient given preoperative chemotherapy. The TCR comes from a human donor with esophageal squamous cell carcinoma. The donor label of this sample is uncertain. The CDR3 nucleotides are TGTGCCAGCGGGAGATGTGTGGGCACCGGGAAGCTGTATTTT. Protein: CASGRCVGTGKLYF. The whole variable domain, filled in from reference TRBV7-8 and TRBJ2-3, reads GAGVSQSPRYKVAKRGQDVALRCDPISGHVSLFWYQQALGQGPEFLTYFQNEAQLDKSGLPSDRFFAERPEGSVSTLKIQRTQQEDSAVYLCASGRCVGTGKLYFGPGTRLTVL.